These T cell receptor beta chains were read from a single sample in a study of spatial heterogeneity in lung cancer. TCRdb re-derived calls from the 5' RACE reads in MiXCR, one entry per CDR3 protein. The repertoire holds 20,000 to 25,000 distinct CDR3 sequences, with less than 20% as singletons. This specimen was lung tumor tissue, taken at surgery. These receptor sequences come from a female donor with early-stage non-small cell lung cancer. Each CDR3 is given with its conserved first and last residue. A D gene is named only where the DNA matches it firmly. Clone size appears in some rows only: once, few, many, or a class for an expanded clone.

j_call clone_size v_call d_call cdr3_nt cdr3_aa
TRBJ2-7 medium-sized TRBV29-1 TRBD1 TGCAGCGCCCTGGGACAGGGGGGGCGCGAGCAGTACTTC CSALGQGGREQYF
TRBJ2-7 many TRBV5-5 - TGTGCCAGCAGCTTCCGGGACCAGTCCTACGAGCAGTACTTC CASSFRDQSYEQYF
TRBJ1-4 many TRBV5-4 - TGTGCCAGCAGCGTGGACTCTTGGAATGAAAAACTGTTTTTT CASSVDSWNEKLFF
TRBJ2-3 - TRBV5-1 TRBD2 TGCGCCAGCAGCTCCGGACTAGCGGGAGGCCAGTGGGCGCAGTATTTT CASSSGLAGGQWAQYF
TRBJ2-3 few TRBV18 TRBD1 TGTGCCAGCTCACCACCTGGGGACAGGCGGACAGATACGCAGTATTTT CASSPPGDRRTDTQYF
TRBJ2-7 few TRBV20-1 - TGCAGTGCTAGAGATATGACCTCCATCCTCTACGAGCAGTACTTC CSARDMTSILYEQYF
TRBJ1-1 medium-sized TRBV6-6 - TGTGCCACCTCTACTCTTGTGGGGGCCGCTGAAGCTTTCTTT CATSTLVGAAEAFF
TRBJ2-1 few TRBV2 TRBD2 TGTGCCAGCACCCTGACTAGCGGGAGGGCCAATGAGCAGTTCTTC CASTLTSGRANEQFF
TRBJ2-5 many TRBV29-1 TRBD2 TGCAGCGTTTCCCCGCGGGGGGCTGGTGAGACCCAGTACTTC CSVSPRGAGETQYF
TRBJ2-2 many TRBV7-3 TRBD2 TGTGCCAGCAGCTTGAGCGGGAGACCCGGGGAGCTGTTTTTT CASSLSGRPGELFF
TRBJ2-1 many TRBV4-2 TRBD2 TGTGCCAGCAGGCCCCTCCGGGGGGGCGCAGGTGAGCAGTTCTTC CASRPLRGGAGEQFF
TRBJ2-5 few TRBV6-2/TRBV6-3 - TGTGCCAGCAGTCCCCGACAGGGAGGAACGAAGACCCAGTACTTC CASSPRQGGTKTQYF
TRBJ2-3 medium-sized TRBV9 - TGTGCCAGCAGCGTAGATAGCAGCACAGATACGCAGTATTTT CASSVDSSTDTQYF
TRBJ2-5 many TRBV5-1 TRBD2 TGCGCCAGCAGCTTGTCTCCACTAGCGGGAACGGGAGAGACCCAGTACTTC CASSLSPLAGTGETQYF
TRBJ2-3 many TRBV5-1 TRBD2 TGCGCCAGCAGCCCTAGCGGACACACAGATACGCAGTATTTT CASSPSGHTDTQYF
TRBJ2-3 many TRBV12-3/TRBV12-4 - TGTGCCAGCAGCTTTACGTCAGATACGCAGTATTTT CASSFTSDTQYF
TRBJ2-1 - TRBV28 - TGTGCCAGAAGTACCTTTTCTGCCGTAGTTGAGCAGTTCTTC CARSTFSAVVEQFF
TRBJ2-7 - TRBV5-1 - TGCGCCAGCAGCTTTGGACAATCGGGGGAGCAGTACTTC CASSFGQSGEQYF
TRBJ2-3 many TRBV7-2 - TGTGCCAGCAGCACCCGGACCGGGACTCTTAACAAGTATTTT CASSTRTGTLNKYF
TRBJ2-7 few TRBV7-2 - TGTGCCCTCCGGGAGCGAGGGGCCACCTACGAGCAGTACTTC CALRERGATYEQYF
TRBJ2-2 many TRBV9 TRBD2 TGTGCCAGCAGCGTAGAGGGACTAGCGGGAGCCGGGGAGCTGTTTTTT CASSVEGLAGAGELFF
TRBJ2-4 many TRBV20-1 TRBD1 TGCAGTGCGATGGGACAGAGGAAAAACATTCAGTACTTC CSAMGQRKNIQYF
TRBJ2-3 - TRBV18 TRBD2 TGTGCCAGCTCCCCACGGGGAGGGGCAGATACGCAGTATTTT CASSPRGGADTQYF
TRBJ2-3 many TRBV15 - TGTGCCACCAGCAGGCTCTTCGGAGATACGCAGTATTTT CATSRLFGDTQYF
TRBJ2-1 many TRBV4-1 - TGCGCCAGCAGCCTTGGGCGGAGCTCCTACAATGAGCAGTTCTTC CASSLGRSSYNEQFF
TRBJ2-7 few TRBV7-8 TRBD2 TGTGCCAGCAGCTTAGGACTAGCGGGAGGCGAGCAGTACTTC CASSLGLAGGEQYF
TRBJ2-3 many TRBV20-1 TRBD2 TGCAGTGCTCTAGCGGGGTCTAGCACAGATACGCAGTATTTT CSALAGSSTDTQYF
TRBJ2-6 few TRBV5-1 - TGCGCCAGCAGCTTGCCGGCAGGGGCCAACGTCCTGACTTTC CASSLPAGANVLTF
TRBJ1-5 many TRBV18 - TGTGCCAGCTCCCCTGACTATAGCAATCAGCCCCAGCATTTT CASSPDYSNQPQHF
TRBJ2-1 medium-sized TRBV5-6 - TGTGCCAGCAGCTTGATTGCGAGCTCCTACAATGAGCAGTTCTTC CASSLIASSYNEQFF
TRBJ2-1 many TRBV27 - TGTGCCAGCAGTCCCTCTTCTAGGCCGGGGTGGAATGAGCAGTTCTTC CASSPSSRPGWNEQFF
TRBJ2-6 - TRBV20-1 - TGCAGTGCCCGAAAATCCGGGGCCAACGTCCTGACTTTC CSARKSGANVLTF
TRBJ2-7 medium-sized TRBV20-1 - TGCAGTGGGCAGGACACTTGGGGCTCCTACGAGCAGTACTTC CSGQDTWGSYEQYF
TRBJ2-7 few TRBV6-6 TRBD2 TGTGCCAGCAGTTACTCTTTCACTAGAGTAGCGGGAGGATTCGGCTACGAGCAGTACTTC CASSYSFTRVAGGFGYEQYF
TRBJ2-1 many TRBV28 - TGTGCCAGCAGCATTCTAGGGGGTTACAATGAGCAGTTCTTC CASSILGGYNEQFF
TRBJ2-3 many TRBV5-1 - TGCGCCAGCAGCTTGGCCGGCGGGAGCACAGATACGCAGTATTTT CASSLAGGSTDTQYF
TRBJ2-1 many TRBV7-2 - TGTGCCAGCAGCTTAGGAGGTTATTTGGAGCAGTTCTTC CASSLGGYLEQFF
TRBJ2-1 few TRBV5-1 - TGCGCCAGCAGCCAGCGGGCCTACAATGAGCAGTTCTTC CASSQRAYNEQFF
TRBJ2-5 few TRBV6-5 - TGTGCCAGCAGTGGCGGTCACCAAGAGACCCAGTACTTC CASSGGHQETQYF
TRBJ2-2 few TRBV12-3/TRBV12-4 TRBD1 TGTGCCAGCAGTTTTTGGGGTGCGGGACAGGACTACACCGGGGAGCTGTTTTTT CASSFWGAGQDYTGELFF
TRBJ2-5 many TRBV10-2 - TGCGCCAGCAGTGCTACGCCGCTAGGAGGCCTGTTCCAGTACTTC CASSATPLGGLFQYF
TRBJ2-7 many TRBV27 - TGTGCCAGCAGCGCTCCCGCCCAGGGTTCCCACGAGCAGTACTTC CASSAPAQGSHEQYF
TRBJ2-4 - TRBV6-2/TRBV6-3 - TGTGCCAGCAGGAAGACCTCATTAGCCAAAAACATTCAGTACTTC CASRKTSLAKNIQYF
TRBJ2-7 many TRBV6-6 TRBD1 TGTGCCAGCAGCCAGGGGACAGGGGGGAGATACGAGCAGTACTTC CASSQGTGGRYEQYF
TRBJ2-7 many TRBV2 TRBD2 TGTGCCACCCGTTCCCGACTAGCGCTTAACTACGAGCAGTACTTC CATRSRLALNYEQYF
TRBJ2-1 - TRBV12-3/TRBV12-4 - TGTGCCAGCACCTGGGACGGAGTCAATGAGCAGTTCTTC CASTWDGVNEQFF
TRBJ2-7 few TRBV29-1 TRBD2 TGCAGCGTGGACGGGGGGGCCGAGCAGTACTTC CSVDGGAEQYF
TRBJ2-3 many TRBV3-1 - TGTGCCAGCAGCCAAGGGACAGCCTCTAGCACAGATACGCAGTATTTT CASSQGTASSTDTQYF
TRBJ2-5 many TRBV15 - TGTGCCACCAGCGGGCGTCCCGGCCAAGAGACCCAGTACTTC CATSGRPGQETQYF
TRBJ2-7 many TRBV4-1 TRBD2 TGCGCCAGCAAGATAGCGGGAGGGAACTACGAGCAGTACTTC CASKIAGGNYEQYF
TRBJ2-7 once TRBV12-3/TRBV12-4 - TGTGCCAGCAGTTGGGGGCAGGCTGGCGACGAGCAGTATTTC CASSWGQAGDEQYF
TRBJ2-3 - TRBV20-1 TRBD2 TGCAGTGCTCTAGCGGGAGGGTCTAGCACAGATACGCAGTATTTT CSALAGGSSTDTQYF
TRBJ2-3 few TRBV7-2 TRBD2 TGTGCCAGCAGCTTAGGAGTTCCGGCGGGAGGTCCAGATACGCAGTATTTT CASSLGVPAGGPDTQYF